This TCR beta chain was identified in a study of CD8+ T cells in alopecia areata. V lost 2 bases to trimming and J lost 8 bases, with 6 bases between them. Germline V gene sequence: CDR1 MNHEY, CDR2 SMNVEV (reference sequence). The CDR3 is made up of 12 amino acids. Individuals with alopecia areata gave both lesional scalp punch biopsies and peripheral blood for collection. Starting from PBMCs, sorting isolated CD4+ and CD8+ T cells. TCR sequencing used cDNA made by reverse transcription of extracted RNA. The method was immunoSEQ multiplex PCR; TCRdb's version includes in-frame clones alone and lacks a portion of them. The sample includes 55,000 to 65,000 clones, roughly 46% of them seen just once.

The chain uses TRBV27 and TRBJ2-2; D not resolved. Sequenced material: NKG2D-low CD8+ T cells sorted from blood. This TCR came from a human donor with alopecia areata. CDR3 sequence reads: CASSLRNGELFF. The CDR3 DNA reads TGTGCCAGCAGTTTAAGGAATGGGGAGCTGTTTTTT.